The 22 T cell receptor beta chains below all came from one sample that was sequenced in a study of PD-1 blockade in classical Hodgkin lymphoma. Each patient experienced a relapse that followed autologous stem cell transplantation, and brentuximab vedotin exposure varied. Only in-frame clones appear in the TCRdb table, and some are missing; sequencing was by immunoSEQ multiplex PCR. The table lists about 13,000 clones, roughly 77% of them singletons, with approximately 26% in the top ten. The sample was peripheral blood mononuclear cells (PBMCs), taken at baseline. The source of these receptors is a human donor with classical Hodgkin lymphoma.

This clone was seen once. The CDR3 region is CASSQAGQGGNYGYTF. The CDR3 DNA reads as TGCGCCAGCAGCCAAGCCGGACAGGGGGGGAACTATGGCTACACCTTC. V gene TRBV4-3 combines with J gene TRBJ1-2; 10 bases align to TRBD1. CDR1 is LGHNA and CDR2 is YSLEER in the germline V gene. After removal of 1 base from V and 2 bases from J, the junction contained 4 bases not matched to a gene. This CDR3 region has 16 residues.

V usage is TRBV5-1 and J usage is TRBJ1-3; weak D call: TRBD1 (6 bases). V lost 0 bases to trimming and J lost 4 bases, with 11 bases between them. CDR1 SGHRS and CDR2 YFSETQ come from the germline V gene. The CDR3 has 15 amino acids. The CDR3 nucleotides are TGCGCCAGCAGCTTGGCAGGGGCCGTAGGAAACACCATATATTTT. This sequence encodes CASSLAGAVGNTIYF.

In this sample, this clone turned up a few times. This chain connects TRBV11-3 to TRBJ2-1; D is unresolved. The V and J ends lost 1 base and 3 bases respectively, with 4 bases between them. The CDR3 has 13 amino acids. Per the germline V gene, CDR1 is SGHNT and CDR2 is YENEEA. In DNA form, the CDR3 reads TGTGCCAGCAGCTTAGGATACTACAATGAGCAGTTCTTC. Its translation: CASSLGYYNEQFF.

The chain joins TRBV9 to TRBJ2-1; 9 bases map to TRBD2. The length of the CDR3 is 16 residues. V gave up 3 bases and J gave up 4 bases; unmatched junction bases: 8. The germline gives CDR1 SGDLS, CDR2 YYNGEE. The CDR3 DNA reads as TGTGCCAGCAGCGCAGAAAGTAGCGGGGGTTACAATGAGCAGTTCTTC. It encodes CASSAESSGGYNEQFF.

In DNA form, the CDR3 reads TGTGCCAGTAGTGTTCCGGGACTTACCAATCAGCCCCAGCATTTT. Residues: CASSVPGLTNQPQHF. The V call is TRBV19, the J call TRBJ1-5; D perhaps matches TRBD1 (5 bases). The CDR3 consists of 15 residues. Looked up from germline, CDR1 is LNHDA and CDR2 is SQIVND (reference sequence). Trimming removed 5 bases at V and 3 bases at J, with 14 bases between.

The chain links TRBV7-9 to TRBJ1-2; D is unclear. V gave up 5 bases and J gave up 2 bases, with 15 bases separating them. This CDR3 spans 15 amino acids. CDR1 SEHNR and CDR2 FQNEAQ come from the germline V gene (reference sequence). As DNA, the CDR3 is TGTGCCAGCAGCCCCTCTTTGAATGAGAACTATGGCTACACCTTC. Its protein product is CASSPSLNENYGYTF.

The genes are TRBV2 and TRBJ1-2, with TRBD1 as a possible D gene (5 bases). CDR3 size: 13 residues. V lost 6 bases to trimming and J lost 2 bases, with 10 bases between them. Germline-derived CDR1 and CDR2 are SNHLY and FYNNEI. CDR3: CASSPGVNYGYTF. DNA of the CDR3: TGTGCCAGCAGCCCGGGGGTGAACTATGGCTACACCTTC.

This clone was detected only once. The chain is built from TRBV2 and TRBJ2-3; no clear D gene. The CDR3 runs to 15 residues. With 1 base removed from V and 7 bases from J, the gap between germline ends came to 15 bases. Germline V lookup: CDR1 SNHLY, CDR2 FYNNEI. In nucleotides, the CDR3 is TGTGCCAGCAGTGAAGGAGAAGGCTTCACCTATACGCAGTATTTT. Protein sequence: CASSEGEGFTYTQYF. The whole variable domain, remainder taken from reference TRBV2 and TRBJ2-3, is EPEVTQTPSHQVTQMGQEVILRCVPISNHLYFYWYRQILGQKVEFLVSFYNNEISEKSEIFDDQFSVERPDGSNFTLKIRSTKLEDSAMYFCASSEGEGFTYTQYFGPGTRLTVL.

The CDR3 loop reads CASSLVTTGNGYTF. CDR3 DNA: TGCGCCAGCAGCTTGGTGACGACGGGGAATGGCTACACCTTC. The rearrangement joins TRBV5-1 to TRBJ1-2; D is ambiguous. Germline lookup yields CDR1 SGHRS and CDR2 YFSETQ. V lost 0 bases and J lost 6, with 12 bases in between. This CDR3 is built from 14 residues. The whole variable domain, filled in from reference TRBV5-1 and TRBJ1-2, reads KAGVTQTPRYLIKTRGQQVTLSCSPISGHRSVSWYQQTPGQGLQFLFEYFSETQRNKGNFPGRFSGRQFSNSRSEMNVSTLELGDSALYLCASSLVTTGNGYTFGSGTRLTVV.

This chain links TRBV28 with TRBJ1-2, with 7 positions matching TRBD1. CDR3 length: 15 residues. The V segment lost 4 bases and the J segment 3 bases; nucleotides outside the gene matches: 8. Germline assignment: CDR1 MDHEN and CDR2 SYDVKM. The CDR3, as DNA: TGTGCCAGCAGTTCGCCCGAAGGGGGCGACTATGGCTACACCTTC. Translated, it gives CASSSPEGGDYGYTF.

The J gene is TRBJ2-2, the V gene TRBV9, with D maybe TRBD1 (5 bases). The ends were cut back, 0 bases at V and 3 bases at J, with 15 bases in the middle. CDR3 length equals 17 residues. Germline V CDR1 and CDR2: SGDLS, YYNGEE. CDR3 sequence (DNA): TGTGCCAGCAGCGTAGGTCCCGCCAGGGCCTACACCGGGGAGCTGTTTTTT. Translating it yields CASSVGPARAYTGELFF. The entire variable domain, with the rest obtained from reference TRBV9 and TRBJ2-2, is as follows: DSGVTQTPKHLITATGQRVTLRCSPRSGDLSVYWYQQSLDQGLQFLIQYYNGEERAKGNILERFSAQQFPDLHSELNLSSLELGDSALYFCASSVGPARAYTGELFFGEGSRLTVL.

This clone is a singleton in its sample. This chain uses TRBV2 with TRBJ2-7; weak D call: TRBD2 (5 bases). CDR1 and CDR2 from the germline V gene are SNHLY and FYNNEI. V lost 6 bases and J lost 6, with 12 bases in between. CDR3 length equals 12 residues. DNA for the CDR3: TGTGCCAGCAGGCAGGACTTGTTCGAGCAGTACTTC. Protein sequence: CASRQDLFEQYF.

This chain links TRBV5-4 with TRBJ2-2; D is unresolved. Germline V lookup: CDR1 SGHNT, CDR2 YYREEE (reference sequence). V was cut by 4 bases and J by 5 bases, with 6 bases left in between. The CDR3 length is 12 residues. CDR3 bases: TGTGCCAGCAGCATCGTTACCGGGGAGCTGTTTTTT. Amino acid sequence: CASSIVTGELFF.

The V call is TRBV12-2, the J call TRBJ2-5; the table's TRBD1 call for D was not verified on the DNA. TRBV12-2 has pseudogene status. The CDR3 is made up of 14 amino acids. The CDR3 nucleotides are TGTGCAAGTCGCTCCTGGGACAGCAAAGAGACCCAGTACTTC. This sequence encodes CASRSWDSKETQYF.

The chain has TRBV9 and TRBJ2-3; tentative D call: TRBD2 (5 bases). Germline-derived CDR1 and CDR2 are SGDLS and YYNGEE. The CDR3 loop spans 16 amino acids. Trimming took off 0 bases at V and 0 bases at J, with 11 bases between the two ends. As DNA, the CDR3 is TGTGCCAGCAGCGTAGGGGAGCGGATTAGCACAGATACGCAGTATTTT. The encoded protein is CASSVGERISTDTQYF.

The chain couples TRBV7-2 to TRBJ2-3, with a tentative D call TRBD1 (6 bases). CDR1 SGHTA and CDR2 FQGNSA come from the germline V gene. The V end lost 4 bases, the J end lost 6 bases, and 11 bases lay between the germline ends. The CDR3 is 13 residues long. The CDR3 protein is CASSSRGSDTQYF. CDR3 DNA: TGTGCCAGCAGCTCGAGGGGGTCGGATACGCAGTATTTT.

This sequence joins TRBV7-2 and TRBJ2-7; D is tentatively TRBD1 or TRBD2 (6 bases each). The CDR3 sequence is 15 residues long. CDR1 and CDR2 from the germline V gene are SGHTA and FQGNSA. Trimming stripped 3 bases from V and 4 bases from J, with 16 bases between. CDR3 region: CASSLQIIGGYEQYF. In nucleotides, the CDR3 is TGTGCCAGCAGCTTGCAGATAATAGGGGGGTACGAGCAGTACTTC.

The gene calls are TRBV15 and TRBJ2-3; TRBD2 agrees at 12 bases. Germline values: CDR1 LNHNV, CDR2 YYDKDF (reference sequence). The CDR3 spans 13 residues. The ends lost 7 bases at V and 11 bases at J; junction bases unmatched: 7. The CDR3 DNA follows: TGTGCCACCACCACGGGACTAGCGGGTCGGCAGTATTTT. Translated, it gives CATTTGLAGRQYF.

The chain recombines TRBV7-6 with TRBJ1-5; D remains unclear. This CDR3 region has 14 residues. Germline CDR1 reads SGHVS; CDR2 reads FNYEAQ. V lost 2 bases and J 0 bases, leaving 5 bases between the germline ends. The CDR3 region is CASSLLDSNQPQHF. CDR3 DNA sequence: TGTGCCAGCAGCTTATTGGATAGCAATCAGCCCCAGCATTTT.

This clone showed up just once. The chain recombines TRBV7-2 with TRBJ2-2, with a weak D call TRBD2 (6 bases). Germline V gene lookup returns CDR1 SGHTA and CDR2 FQGNSA. Trimming removed 2 bases from V and 0 bases from J, with 16 bases in between. This CDR3 has 18 amino acids. The CDR3 region has the DNA TGTGCCAGCAGCTTATTCCAGGCGGGGATGGCGAACACCGGGGAGCTGTTTTTT. It specifies CASSLFQAGMANTGELFF.

The CDR3 spells CASSWPGRGLDEAFF. The CDR3 nucleotides read TGTGCCAGCAGCTGGCCAGGGAGGGGGTTGGATGAAGCTTTCTTT. The chain links TRBV7-2 to TRBJ1-1; perhaps TRBD1 as D (6 bases). Deletions cut 4 bases from V and 7 bases from J, with 19 bases between. The germline V gene encodes CDR1 SGHTA and CDR2 FQGNSA. CDR3 length: 15 amino acids.

This sequence joins TRBV2 and TRBJ2-2; unclear D gene. CDR1 is SNHLY, CDR2 FYNNEI, per germline. This CDR3 is built from 14 residues. The germline V and J ends were trimmed by 3 bases and 6 bases, with 11 bases remaining between them. The CDR3 DNA reads TGTGCCAGCAGTGAGGTGGGCAAAGCCGGGGAGCTGTTTTTT. As protein: CASSEVGKAGELFF.